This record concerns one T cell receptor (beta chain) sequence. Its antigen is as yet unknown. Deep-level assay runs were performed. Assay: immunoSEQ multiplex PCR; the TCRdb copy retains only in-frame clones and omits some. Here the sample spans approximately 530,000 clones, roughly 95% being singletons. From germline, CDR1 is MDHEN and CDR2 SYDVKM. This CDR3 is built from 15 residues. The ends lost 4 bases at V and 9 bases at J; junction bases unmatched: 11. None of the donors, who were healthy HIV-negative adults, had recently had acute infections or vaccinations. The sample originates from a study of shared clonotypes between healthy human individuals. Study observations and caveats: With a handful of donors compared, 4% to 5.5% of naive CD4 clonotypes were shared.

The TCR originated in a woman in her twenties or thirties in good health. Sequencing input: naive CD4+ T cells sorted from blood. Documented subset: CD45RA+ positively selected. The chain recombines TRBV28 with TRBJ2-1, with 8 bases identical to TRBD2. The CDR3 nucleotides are TGTGCCAGCAGTTCCCCAGGAGCGGGAGAGACTGAGCAGTTCTTC. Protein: CASSSPGAGETEQFF.